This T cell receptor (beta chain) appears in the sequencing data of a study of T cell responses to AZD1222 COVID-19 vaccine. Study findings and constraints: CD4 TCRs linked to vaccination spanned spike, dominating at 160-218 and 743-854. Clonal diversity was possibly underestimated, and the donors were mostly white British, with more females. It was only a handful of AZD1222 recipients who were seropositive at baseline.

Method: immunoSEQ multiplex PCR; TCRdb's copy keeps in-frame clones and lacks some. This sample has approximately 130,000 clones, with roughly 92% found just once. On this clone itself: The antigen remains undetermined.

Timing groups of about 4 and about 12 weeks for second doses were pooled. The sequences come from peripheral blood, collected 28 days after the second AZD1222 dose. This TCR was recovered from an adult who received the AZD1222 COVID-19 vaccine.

The CDR3 is CASSIGLPGSYNEQFF. In nucleotides, the CDR3 is TGTGCCAGCAGTATTGGTCTACCCGGCTCCTACAATGAGCAGTTCTTC. The chain is built from TRBV2 and TRBJ2-1; D gene ambiguous. Germline-derived CDR1 and CDR2 are SNHLY and FYNNEI. Trimming removed 5 bases at V and 0 bases at J, with 14 bases between. There are 16 residues in the CDR3.